Below, one T cell receptor (beta chain) is given with its context. Its target is not known. The data were obtained in a study of regulatory dendritic cells for organ transplantation. Clones were sequenced by immunoSEQ multiplex PCR, and TCRdb holds only the in-frame ones, with some missing. The sample lists 9,500 to 15,000 clones, about three fifths occurring once. Sorted subsets were CFSE-labeled and cultured roughly five days with allogeneic dendritic cells. The V gene's germline CDR1 is SGHRS and CDR2 YFSETQ. The CDR3 loop spans 13 amino acids. With 2 bases clipped from V and 9 bases from J, the junction kept 4 bases outside the gene matches.

Sequenced material: naive CD8+ T cells from blood cultured with dendritic cells. The subset is: CD45RA+ naive T cells. The sequence was obtained from a human donor in good health. This sequence joins TRBV5-1 and TRBJ2-1, with 8 positions matching TRBD1. CDR3 amino acids: CASSFVTGGEQFF. The CDR3 coding sequence is TGCGCCAGCAGCTTCGTCACAGGGGGTGAGCAGTTCTTC.